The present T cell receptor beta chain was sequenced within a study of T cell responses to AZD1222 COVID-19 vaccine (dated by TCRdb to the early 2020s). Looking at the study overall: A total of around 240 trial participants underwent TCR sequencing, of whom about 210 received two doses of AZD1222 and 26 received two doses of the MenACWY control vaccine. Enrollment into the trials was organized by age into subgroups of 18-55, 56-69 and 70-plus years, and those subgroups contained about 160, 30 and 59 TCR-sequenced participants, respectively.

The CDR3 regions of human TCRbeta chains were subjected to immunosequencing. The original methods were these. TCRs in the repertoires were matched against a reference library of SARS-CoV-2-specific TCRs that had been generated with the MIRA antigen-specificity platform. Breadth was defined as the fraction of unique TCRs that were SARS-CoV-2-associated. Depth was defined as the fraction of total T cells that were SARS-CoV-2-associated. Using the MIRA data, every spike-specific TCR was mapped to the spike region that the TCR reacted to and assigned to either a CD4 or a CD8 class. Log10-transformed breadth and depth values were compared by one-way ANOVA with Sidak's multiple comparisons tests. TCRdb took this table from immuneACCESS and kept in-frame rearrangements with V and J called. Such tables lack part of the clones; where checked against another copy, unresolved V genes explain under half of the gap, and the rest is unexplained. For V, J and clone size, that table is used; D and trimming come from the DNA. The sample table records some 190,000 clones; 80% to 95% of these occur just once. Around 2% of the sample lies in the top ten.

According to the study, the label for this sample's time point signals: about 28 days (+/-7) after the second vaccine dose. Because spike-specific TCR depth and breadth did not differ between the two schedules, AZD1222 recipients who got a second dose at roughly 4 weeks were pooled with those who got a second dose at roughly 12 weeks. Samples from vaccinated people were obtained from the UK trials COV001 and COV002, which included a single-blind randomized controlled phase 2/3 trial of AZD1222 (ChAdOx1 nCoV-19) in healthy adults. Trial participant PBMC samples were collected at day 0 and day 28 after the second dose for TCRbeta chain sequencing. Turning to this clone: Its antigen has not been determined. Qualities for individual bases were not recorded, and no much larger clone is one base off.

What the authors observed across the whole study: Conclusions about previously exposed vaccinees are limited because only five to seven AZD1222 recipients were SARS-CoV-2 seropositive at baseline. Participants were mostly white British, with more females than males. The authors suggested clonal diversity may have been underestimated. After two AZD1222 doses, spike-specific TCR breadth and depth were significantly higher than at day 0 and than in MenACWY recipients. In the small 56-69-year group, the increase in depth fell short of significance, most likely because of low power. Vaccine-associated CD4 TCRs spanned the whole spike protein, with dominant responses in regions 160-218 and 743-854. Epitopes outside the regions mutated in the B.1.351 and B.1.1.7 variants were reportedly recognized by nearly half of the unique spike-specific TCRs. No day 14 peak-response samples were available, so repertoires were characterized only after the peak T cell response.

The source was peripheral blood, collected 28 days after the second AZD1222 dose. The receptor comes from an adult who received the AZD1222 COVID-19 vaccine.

The nucleotide sequence is given as TGTGCCAGCAGCGACGCGAGGCGGAACACTGAAGCTTTCTTT. This yields the protein CASSDARRNTEAFF. The chain was built from TRBV13 and TRBJ1-1; the D gene assignment is ambiguous. V is clipped by 5 bases and J by 1 base, and the sequence between their germline boundaries is 11 bases long. From cysteine to phenylalanine, the CDR3 is 14 amino acids long. CDR3 DNA only is kept here, 42 bases in frame from base 1. CDR1 and CDR2, per the germline V gene (reference sequence), are PRHDT and FYEKMQ.